This T cell receptor (beta chain) was documented in a study of blood T cell repertoires in COVID-19 (dated by TCRdb to about 2020). With respect to the entire study: Collaborator samples came from the United States, Italy and Spain and covered acute and convalescent phases of COVID-19. The prospective study material was composed of cDNA or gDNA derived from T cells, B-cell-depleted T cells, or PBMCs. The dataset comprised deeply sampled blood TCRbeta repertoires from subjects exposed to, actively infected with, or recovered from COVID-19. The repertoires were released in a freely available public database meant as a resource for research on the immune response to SARS-CoV-2. The samples were drawn from the first 160 participants of the ongoing ImmuneRACE study and from 950 to 1,500 subjects provided by 6 global collaborators. Sample metadata almost always included a de-identified subject ID, COVID-19 status, age in years and sex. Where available, HLA class I and class II types were obtained from metadata supplied by the sample provider rather than from assay-based typing.

As to this clone: The target of this receptor is not known. No much larger clone is present one base from it, and per-base qualities are unavailable.

Compared with germline, V lacks 1 base and J lacks 5 bases; bases without a gene match: 7. Via the germline V gene, CDR1 is LGHNA and CDR2 YSLEER. The CDR3 goes from the cysteine to the phenylalanine over 16 residues. Here the CDR3 DNA is all that survives: 48 bases in frame from base 1. TCRbeta CDR3 regions were amplified from genomic DNA by means of the immunoSEQ Assay, a bias-controlled multiplex PCR. Turning to the authors' computational methods: Nucleated cell counts per sample were estimated from amplification of reference gene primers within the assay. To quantify the absolute abundance of each unique TCRbeta CDR3 rearrangement, sequence reads were collapsed and filtered. For each sample, productive Simpson clonality was calculated as the square root of Simpson's diversity index across productive rearrangements. TCRdb mirrors the immuneACCESS table, restricted to in-frame sequences. Some clones are absent from its copies; in checked studies, under half trace to an unresolved V gene, and the reason for the others is unknown. D and trimming come from the DNA, and the V and J calls and clone size come from that table. This sample holds 200,000 to 250,000 clones; about four fifths were observed only once. The top ten hold 6.5% to 9% of the sample.

At one collaborating source in Seattle, patients were enrolled during active infection and were followed longitudinally through the course of disease. Each collaborating institution followed its own protocols to collect whole blood in K2EDTA tubes. For TCRbeta analysis, collaborator samples were shipped as frozen whole blood, as isolated PBMCs, or as DNA extracted from either sample type. General findings and caveats noted by the study authors: The quantity of clinical and demographic metadata differed by source and by participant and was supplied without curation.

This sequence uses TRBV4-3 and TRBJ2-2, and TRBD1 aligns with 7 junction nucleotides. Sequencing was performed on peripheral blood. The sequence derives from a woman of 80 years or more with COVID-19, enrolled during active disease. For the CDR3, the sequence is CASSQVKGAGTGELFF. The nucleotide sequence is TGCGCCAGCAGCCAAGTAAAGGGGGCGGGTACCGGGGAGCTGTTTTTT.